The T cell receptor (beta chain) described here comes from a study of T-cell memory formation after mild COVID-19. Study information: Clusters of TCRs were largely donor specific. Study-wide results and limits: Clones that contracted from day 15 to 85 were balanced CD4/CD8, while later expanders leaned CD4+. Cross-reactive memory seemingly joined, as some responding clones were found in pre-infection memory.

Employing constant-segment primers, 5'RACE generated TCR alpha and TCR beta cDNA libraries bearing sample barcodes and UMIs. One entry per CDR3 protein results from TCRdb running MiXCR on the 5' RACE reads. Here the sample spans about 350,000 distinct CDR3 sequences, approximately 29% being singletons. As concerns this clonotype: The antigen remains undetermined.

The CDR3 has 13 amino acids. Trimming removed 4 bases from V and 5 bases from J, with 12 bases in between. Sequencing input: PBMCs or a T cell subset sorted from them (not recorded which). The TCR sequence derives from an adult woman who had mild COVID-19 (a few samples of this study predate the infection). Cell type and time point are not known. V is TRBV12-3 or TRBV12-4 and J is TRBJ2-7; D may match TRBD1 or TRBD2 (6 bases each). The CDR3 bases are TGTGCCAGCAGTTGGCCCGGGGGCCACGAGCAGTACTTC. Encoded protein: CASSWPGGHEQYF.